Listed below are T cell receptor beta chains from one sample, sequenced in a study of spatial heterogeneity in lung cancer. TCRdb called the 5' RACE reads again in MiXCR, with one record for every CDR3 protein. The sample gives some 83,000 distinct CDR3 sequences, about 20% of which show up once; 5% to 7.5% is in the top ten. The starting material was PBMCs, obtained at surgery. These TCRs come from a male donor with early-stage non-small cell lung cancer. CDR3s include the opening cysteine and the closing phenylalanine or tryptophan. A D gene is named only where the DNA matches it firmly. The listing skips clone size in some rows; elsewhere it reads once, few, many or a size class.

TGTGCCAGCAGCTTAAACCCGGACCTCCAAGAGACCCAGTACTTC	CASSLNPDLQETQYF	-	TRBV7-2	TRBJ2-5	15	-
TGTGCCAGCAGTGAGAACAGGGGGAATCAGCCCCAGCATTTT	CASSENRGNQPQHF	TRBD1	TRBV2	TRBJ1-5	14	-
TGTGCCAGCAGCGGGCCCAGCTCGATAGCGGGACTCTACAATGAGCAGTTCTTC	CASSGPSSIAGLYNEQFF	TRBD2	TRBV2	TRBJ2-1	18	few
TGTGCCAGCAACCCCGATACGAGGGGCTGGGGGAGCACAGATACGCAGTATTTT	CASNPDTRGWGSTDTQYF	-	TRBV9	TRBJ2-3	18	-
TGTGCCAGCAGCTTAGACATTGCGGGGGCCCTAAGTACGCAGTATTTT	CASSLDIAGALSTQYF	-	TRBV11-2	TRBJ2-3	16	few
TGTGCCAGTAGTATACGGTACCAAGAGACCCAGTACTTC	CASSIRYQETQYF	-	TRBV19	TRBJ2-5	13	-
TGTGCCAGCAGCAGACAGAGCGGGACCATCACAGATACGCAGTATTTT	CASSRQSGTITDTQYF	TRBD2	TRBV9	TRBJ2-3	16	few
TGCAGTGCTCTACGGGGCGGGCAGCCCCAGCATTTT	CSALRGGQPQHF	-	TRBV20-1	TRBJ1-5	12	-
TGTGCCAGCAAAGTCCGCACAGGGAACACTGAAGCTTTCTTT	CASKVRTGNTEAFF	-	TRBV28	TRBJ1-1	14	few
TGCAGCGTTGAACGAGATACGCAGTATTTT	CSVERDTQYF	-	TRBV29-1	TRBJ2-3	10	many
TGCGCCAGCAGTGAATGGACGGTTGGGACGCCCGAGACCCAGTACTTC	CASSEWTVGTPETQYF	-	TRBV10-2	TRBJ2-5	16	-
TGCAGCGTTGACGTGGCACCGGCAGGGGAGCAGTTCTTC	CSVDVAPAGEQFF	-	TRBV29-1	TRBJ2-1	13	many
TGCGCCAGCAGCCTGGGCTCTATGGGGGTAGATACGCAGTATTTT	CASSLGSMGVDTQYF	-	TRBV5-1	TRBJ2-3	15	once
TGTGCCAGCTCACCACCCCAGGACAGGGGTAACGAGCAGTACTTC	CASSPPQDRGNEQYF	TRBD1	TRBV18	TRBJ2-7	15	-
TGCGCCAGCAGCCTCGAAGGGGGCGGTGACATATCCTACGAGCAGTACTTC	CASSLEGGGDISYEQYF	TRBD1	TRBV4-1	TRBJ2-7	17	few
TGTGCCAGCAGCCCAGGGGATGATTCACCCCTCCACTTT	CASSPGDDSPLHF	-	TRBV7-2	TRBJ1-6	13	few
TGTGCCAGCAAGTCGCCGGGAGCCGCGCATACGCAGTATTTT	CASKSPGAAHTQYF	-	TRBV25-1	TRBJ2-3	14	-
TGTGCCAGCAGCTTGAGACTAGCGGGGAGCACAGATACGCAGTATTTT	CASSLRLAGSTDTQYF	TRBD2	TRBV5-4	TRBJ2-3	16	many
TGTGCCAGCAGCTTAAACAGCTATCAGCCCCAGCATTTT	CASSLNSYQPQHF	-	TRBV7-2	TRBJ1-5	13	few
TGTGCCAGCAGCGTAGAAGCGGGTACCACAGATACGCAGTATTTT	CASSVEAGTTDTQYF	-	TRBV9	TRBJ2-3	15	-
TGTGCCAGCAGAGTTTCAATTAACACAGATACGCAGTATTTT	CASRVSINTDTQYF	-	TRBV28	TRBJ2-3	14	-
TGCAGTGCTAGAGAGTGGCGGGAGACCGGGGAGCTGTTTTTT	CSAREWRETGELFF	TRBD2	TRBV20-1	TRBJ2-2	14	-
TGTGCCAGCAGCCCCCATCGGGTTGAGCAGTTCTTC	CASSPHRVEQFF	-	TRBV14	TRBJ2-1	12	-
TGCAGCGCCGACAGGGTAGAGGCAGATACGCAGTATTTT	CSADRVEADTQYF	TRBD1	TRBV29-1	TRBJ2-3	13	few
TGCAGTGCTAGTTGGGCCCGCTCCTACGAGCAGTACTTC	CSASWARSYEQYF	-	TRBV20-1	TRBJ2-7	13	few
TGTGCCAGCAGCTTGAAGGGACAGGGGTGGAGTCAGCCCCAGCATTTT	CASSLKGQGWSQPQHF	TRBD1	TRBV5-8	TRBJ1-5	16	few
TGTGCCAGTAGTTACGGAGGGGAACAAGAGACCCAGTACTTC	CASSYGGEQETQYF	-	TRBV19	TRBJ2-5	14	-
TGTGCCAGCAGCTTGTTAACAGCGGGACTCACAGATACGCAGTATTTT	CASSLLTAGLTDTQYF	TRBD2	TRBV5-6	TRBJ2-3	16	few
TGCAGTGCTGCGCGACTAGCGGGGCCCCTGGGGGAGCAGTACTTC	CSAARLAGPLGEQYF	TRBD2	TRBV20-1	TRBJ2-7	15	many
TGTGCCAGCAGCTTGGCCGGCCAGGGGAACTATGGCTACACCTTC	CASSLAGQGNYGYTF	-	TRBV5-6	TRBJ1-2	15	-
TGCGCCAGCAGCTTGGGTCCCAGCTCAGCCTACAATGAGCAGTTCTTC	CASSLGPSSAYNEQFF	-	TRBV5-1	TRBJ2-1	16	-
TGTGCCAGCAGTTACGGGACTAATCAGGAGACCCAGTACTTC	CASSYGTNQETQYF	TRBD2	TRBV12-3/TRBV12-4	TRBJ2-5	14	many
TGCGCCAGCAGCTTGGCCGAGGGAAACACCATATATTTT	CASSLAEGNTIYF	-	TRBV5-1	TRBJ1-3	13	-
TGTGCCAGCGGTACTAGCGGGGGGTACGAGCAGTACTTC	CASGTSGGYEQYF	TRBD2	TRBV7-3	TRBJ2-7	13	few
TGCGCCAGCAGCTTGAGCCGAGCCTACGAGCAGTACTTC	CASSLSRAYEQYF	-	TRBV5-1	TRBJ2-7	13	-
TGTGCCAGCACTAGCGACAGGGGACCCTACGAGCAGTACTTC	CASTSDRGPYEQYF	TRBD1	TRBV2	TRBJ2-7	14	many
TGTGCCACCTACCGGGACAGGCTGGAGACCCAGTACTTC	CATYRDRLETQYF	TRBD1	TRBV6-5	TRBJ2-5	13	-
TGTGCCAGTAGTATAAATAGGGTGGACGCTTTCTTT	CASSINRVDAFF	-	TRBV19	TRBJ1-1	12	few
TGCGCCAGCAGCTTCAGATCGGGGAACAATGAGCAGTTCTTC	CASSFRSGNNEQFF	-	TRBV5-1	TRBJ2-1	14	few
TGTGCCAGCAGGGAAAGGGAGACCCAGTACTTC	CASRERETQYF	-	TRBV28	TRBJ2-5	11	many
TGTGCCAGCCAAATTGGTCCGGGGTTGAACACTGAAGCTTTCTTT	CASQIGPGLNTEAFF	-	TRBV6-5	TRBJ1-1	15	-
TGTGCCAGCAGCCTCGGGACTAGCGTCACCTACGAGCAGTACTTC	CASSLGTSVTYEQYF	TRBD2	TRBV3-1	TRBJ2-7	15	-
TGTGCCAGCAGCCGGTCACAGGACAGCGAGCAGTACTTC	CASSRSQDSEQYF	-	TRBV3-1	TRBJ2-7	13	medium-sized
TGCGCCAGCAGCTTGGCAGGGTATAATTCACCCCTCCACTTT	CASSLAGYNSPLHF	-	TRBV5-1	TRBJ1-6	14	many
TGTGCCAGCAGATTAGCGGGGGGGCGTACAGATACGCAGTATTTT	CASRLAGGRTDTQYF	TRBD2	TRBV12-3/TRBV12-4	TRBJ2-3	15	-
TGCGCCAGCAGCCCGGGGGGGACTAGCGGAACTTACGAGCAGTACTTC	CASSPGGTSGTYEQYF	TRBD2	TRBV5-1	TRBJ2-7	16	many
TGCAGTGCTGGCCGCGGGACAGGGGGACGCACAGATACGCAGTATTTT	CSAGRGTGGRTDTQYF	TRBD1	TRBV20-1	TRBJ2-3	16	-